This TCR beta chain originates from a study of chemoradiotherapy in HPV16-positive cancers (dated 2022 in TCRdb). General notes on the study: Candidate HPV-specific T-cell clones and common TCR motifs were defined by functional T-cell assays performed on cells from a couple of HPV16-positive patients. The study set out to ask whether T-cell immunity against the HPV oncoproteins E6 and E7 changes over the course of chemoradiotherapy and whether that immunity affects survival. The candidate HPV-specific TCRs and motifs were subsequently tracked in TCR repertoires obtained from approximately 91 patients with HPV-related cancers.

V lost 4 bases and J lost 4 bases; the stretch between them is 19 bases long. Sequences MDHEN (CDR1) and SYDVKM (CDR2) are obtained from the germline V gene. Inclusive of the bounding cysteine and phenylalanine, the CDR3 is 16 residues long. The entry retains the CDR3 DNA only, 48 bases that are in frame from base 1. Summary of the overall study and its limitations: Among HPV16-positive patients, expansion of HPV-responsive T cells during chemoradiotherapy was associated with better recurrence-free survival. The functional definition of HPV-specific T cells came from only a couple of HPV16-positive patients, and the survival association was reported for HPV16-positive patients. Expansion of candidate HPV-specific clones and E7-related TCR motifs was observed in the tumor microenvironment during treatment, whereas no such expansion was observed for non-HPV-specific T cells.

Repertoires were sampled multiple times during chemoradiotherapy, which allowed clonal expansion in the tumor microenvironment to be followed. This clone was detected only once. No antigen is known for it. The input lacks base qualities; no much larger clone sits a single base away. The protocol used for the library was the immunoSEQ multiplex PCR assay. As stored in TCRdb, this immuneACCESS dataset retains in-frame rearrangements with V and J assigned. A fraction of the clones does not appear; measured against another copy, unresolved V genes explain less than half of the discrepancy, and the remainder lacks a known reason. The sample table contains around 12,000 clones; only one count was recorded for 60% to 80% of them. The top ten constitute roughly 1.4% of the sample.

This chain joins TRBV28 to TRBJ1-1; no D gene is confidently identified. This sequence was found in a human donor with HPV-associated anogenital cancer. Specimen collection occurred from a patient who underwent chemoradiotherapy. At the DNA level, the sequence is TGTGCCAGCAGTTCAGCCCCTAATCGGAGGAGCACTGAAGCTTTCTTT. It translates to CASSSAPNRRSTEAFF.